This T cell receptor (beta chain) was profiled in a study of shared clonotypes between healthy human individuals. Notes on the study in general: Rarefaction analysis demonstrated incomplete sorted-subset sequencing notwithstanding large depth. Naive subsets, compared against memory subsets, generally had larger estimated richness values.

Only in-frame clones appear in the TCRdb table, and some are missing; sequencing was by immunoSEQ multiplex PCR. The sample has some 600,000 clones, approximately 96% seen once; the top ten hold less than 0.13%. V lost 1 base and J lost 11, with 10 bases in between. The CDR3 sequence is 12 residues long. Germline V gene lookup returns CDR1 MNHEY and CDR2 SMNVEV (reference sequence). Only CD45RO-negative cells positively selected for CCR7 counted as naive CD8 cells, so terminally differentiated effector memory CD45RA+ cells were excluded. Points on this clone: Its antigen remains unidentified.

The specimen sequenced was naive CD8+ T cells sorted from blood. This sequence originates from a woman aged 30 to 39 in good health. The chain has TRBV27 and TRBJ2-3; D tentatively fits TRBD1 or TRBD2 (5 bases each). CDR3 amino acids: CASSLFGGEQYF. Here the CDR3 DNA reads TGTGCCAGCAGTTTATTTGGGGGAGAGCAGTATTTT.